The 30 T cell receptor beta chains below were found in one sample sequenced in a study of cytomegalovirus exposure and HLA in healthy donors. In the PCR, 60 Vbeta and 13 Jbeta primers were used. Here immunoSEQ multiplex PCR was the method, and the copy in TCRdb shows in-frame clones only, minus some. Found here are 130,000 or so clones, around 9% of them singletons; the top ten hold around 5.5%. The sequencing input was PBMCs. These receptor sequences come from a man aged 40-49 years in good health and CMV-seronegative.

CDR3 loop: CASSIGGVSYNEQFF. The DNA of the CDR3 is TGTGCCAGTAGTATAGGCGGGGTCTCCTACAATGAGCAGTTCTTC. The V and J genes are TRBV19 and TRBJ2-1; weak D call: TRBD2 (6 bases). Deletions cut 1 base from V and 0 bases from J, with 7 bases between. This CDR3 region has 15 residues. Germline CDR1 reads LNHDA; CDR2 reads SQIVND (reference sequence).

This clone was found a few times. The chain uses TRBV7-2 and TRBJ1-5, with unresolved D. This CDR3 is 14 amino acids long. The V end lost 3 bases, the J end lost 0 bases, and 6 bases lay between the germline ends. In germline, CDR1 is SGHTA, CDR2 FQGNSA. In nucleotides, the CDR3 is TGTGCCAGCAGCTTCTCTTATAGCAATCAGCCCCAGCATTTT. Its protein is CASSFSYSNQPQHF.

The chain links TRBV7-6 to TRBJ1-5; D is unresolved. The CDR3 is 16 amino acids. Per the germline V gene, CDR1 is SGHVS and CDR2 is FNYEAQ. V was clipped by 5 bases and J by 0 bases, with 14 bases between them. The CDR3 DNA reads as TGTGCCAGCAGCCAAGAAGTCCGGGGTAGCAATCAGCCCCAGCATTTT. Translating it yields CASSQEVRGSNQPQHF.

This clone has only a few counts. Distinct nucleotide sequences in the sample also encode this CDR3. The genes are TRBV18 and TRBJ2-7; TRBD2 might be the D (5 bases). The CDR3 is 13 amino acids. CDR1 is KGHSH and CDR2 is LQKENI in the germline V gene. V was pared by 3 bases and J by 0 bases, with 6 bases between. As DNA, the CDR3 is TGTGCCAGCTCACCGAGCGGCTCCTACGAGCAGTACTTC. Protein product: CASSPSGSYEQYF.

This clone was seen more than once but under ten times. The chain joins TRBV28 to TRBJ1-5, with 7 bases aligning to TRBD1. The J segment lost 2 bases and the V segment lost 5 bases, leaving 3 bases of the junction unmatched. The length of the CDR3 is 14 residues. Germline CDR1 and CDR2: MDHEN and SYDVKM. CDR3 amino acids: CASSNRGRNQPQHF. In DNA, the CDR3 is TGTGCCAGCAGTAACAGGGGCCGCAATCAGCCCCAGCATTTT.

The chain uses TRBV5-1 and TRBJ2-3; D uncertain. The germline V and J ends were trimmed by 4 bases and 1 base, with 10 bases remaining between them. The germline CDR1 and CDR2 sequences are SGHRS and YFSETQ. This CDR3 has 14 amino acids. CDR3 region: CASSPSPGTDTQYF. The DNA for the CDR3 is TGCGCCAGCAGCCCTTCACCGGGCACAGATACGCAGTATTTT.

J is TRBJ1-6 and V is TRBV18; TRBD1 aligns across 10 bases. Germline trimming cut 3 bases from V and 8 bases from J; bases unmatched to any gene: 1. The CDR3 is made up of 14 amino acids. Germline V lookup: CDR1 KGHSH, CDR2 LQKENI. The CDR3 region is CASSPGTGDSPLHF. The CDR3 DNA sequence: TGTGCCAGCTCACCCGGGACAGGGGATTCACCCCTCCACTTT.

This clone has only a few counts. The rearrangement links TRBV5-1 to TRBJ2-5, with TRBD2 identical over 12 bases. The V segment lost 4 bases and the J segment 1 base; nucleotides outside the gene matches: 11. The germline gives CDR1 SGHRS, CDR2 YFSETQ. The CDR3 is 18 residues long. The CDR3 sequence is CASSLPTQTSGSQETQYF. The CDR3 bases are TGCGCCAGCAGCCTACCTACCCAGACTAGCGGGAGCCAAGAGACCCAGTACTTC.

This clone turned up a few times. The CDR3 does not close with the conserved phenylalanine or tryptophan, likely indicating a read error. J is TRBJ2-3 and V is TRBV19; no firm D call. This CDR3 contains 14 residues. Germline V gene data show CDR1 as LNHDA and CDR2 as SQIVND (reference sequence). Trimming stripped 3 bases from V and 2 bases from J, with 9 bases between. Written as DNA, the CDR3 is TGTGCCAGTAGTATTATGTCTTCCACAGATACGCAGTATGTT. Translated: CASSIMSSTDTQYV.

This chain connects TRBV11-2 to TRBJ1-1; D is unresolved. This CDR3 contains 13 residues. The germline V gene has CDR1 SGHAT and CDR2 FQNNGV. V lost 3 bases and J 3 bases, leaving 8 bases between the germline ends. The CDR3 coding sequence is TGTGCCAGCAGCTTGTGGGGAGACACTGAAGCTTTCTTT. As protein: CASSLWGDTEAFF.

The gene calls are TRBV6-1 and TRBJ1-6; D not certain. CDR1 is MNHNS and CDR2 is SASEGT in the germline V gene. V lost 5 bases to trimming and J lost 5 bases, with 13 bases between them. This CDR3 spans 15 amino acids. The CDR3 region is CASSPYRVDNSPLHF. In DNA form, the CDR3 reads TGTGCCAGCAGTCCCTACCGGGTGGATAATTCACCCCTCCACTTT.

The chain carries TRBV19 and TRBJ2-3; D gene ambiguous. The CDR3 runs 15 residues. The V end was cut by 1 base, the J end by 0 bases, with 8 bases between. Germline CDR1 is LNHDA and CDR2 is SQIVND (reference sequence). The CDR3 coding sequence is TGTGCCAGTAGTATAGGCGGATATAGCACAGATACGCAGTATTTT. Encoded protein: CASSIGGYSTDTQYF.

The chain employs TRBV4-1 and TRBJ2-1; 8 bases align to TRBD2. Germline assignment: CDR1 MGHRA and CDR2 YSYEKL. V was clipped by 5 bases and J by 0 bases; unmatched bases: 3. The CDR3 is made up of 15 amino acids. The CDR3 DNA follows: TGCGCCAGCAGCTATAGCGGGGCCTCCTACAATGAGCAGTTCTTC. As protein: CASSYSGASYNEQFF.

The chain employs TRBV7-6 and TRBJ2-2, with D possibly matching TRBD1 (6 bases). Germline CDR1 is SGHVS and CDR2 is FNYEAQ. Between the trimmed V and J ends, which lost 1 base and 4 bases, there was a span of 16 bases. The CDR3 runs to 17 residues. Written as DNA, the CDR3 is TGTGCCAGCAGCTTAGGGTTTCGCGCAGGGGCCACCGGGGAGCTGTTTTTT. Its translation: CASSLGFRAGATGELFF. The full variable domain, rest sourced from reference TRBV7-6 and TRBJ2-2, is GAGVSQSPRYKVTKRGQDVALRCDPISGHVSLYWYRQALGQGPEFLTYFNYEAQQDKSGLPNDRFSAERPEGSISTLTIQRTEQRDSAMYRCASSLGFRAGATGELFFGEGSRLTVL.

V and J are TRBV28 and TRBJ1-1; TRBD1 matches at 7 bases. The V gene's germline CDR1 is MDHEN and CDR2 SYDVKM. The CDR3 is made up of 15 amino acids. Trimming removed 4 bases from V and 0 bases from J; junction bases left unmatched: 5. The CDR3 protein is CASSWVGQLNTEAFF. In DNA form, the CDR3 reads TGTGCCAGCAGTTGGGTGGGACAGTTGAACACTGAAGCTTTCTTT.

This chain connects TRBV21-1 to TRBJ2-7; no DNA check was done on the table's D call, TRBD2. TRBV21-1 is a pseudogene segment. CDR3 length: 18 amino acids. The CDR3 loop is CASSKAPRGGEKSYEQYF. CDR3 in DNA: TGTGCCAGCAGCAAAGCTCCCCGGGGGGGGGAAAAGTCCTACGAGCAGTACTTC.

The CDR3 protein is CASSPDGTDIPNTGELFF. The CDR3 nucleotides read TGTGCCAGCAGCCCGGACGGGACAGATATACCGAACACCGGGGAGCTGTTTTTT. The chain employs TRBV11-3 and TRBJ2-2; 7 positions agree with TRBD1. The germline V gene encodes CDR1 SGHNT and CDR2 YENEEA. CDR3 length equals 18 residues. With 5 bases clipped from V and 0 bases from J, the junction kept 12 bases outside the gene matches.

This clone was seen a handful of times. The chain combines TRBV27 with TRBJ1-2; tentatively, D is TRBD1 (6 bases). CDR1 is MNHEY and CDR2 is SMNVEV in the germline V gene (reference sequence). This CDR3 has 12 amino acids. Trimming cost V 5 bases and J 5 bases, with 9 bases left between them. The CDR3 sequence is CASSGGAYGYTF. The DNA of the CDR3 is TGTGCCAGCAGTGGGGGGGCTTATGGCTACACCTTC.

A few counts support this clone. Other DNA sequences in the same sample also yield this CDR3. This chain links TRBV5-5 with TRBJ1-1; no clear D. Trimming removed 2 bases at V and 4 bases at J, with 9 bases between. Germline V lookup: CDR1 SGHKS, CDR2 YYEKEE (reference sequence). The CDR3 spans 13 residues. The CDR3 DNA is TGTGCCAGCAGCTTTTCGGGTGTCACTGAAGCTTTCTTT. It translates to CASSFSGVTEAFF.

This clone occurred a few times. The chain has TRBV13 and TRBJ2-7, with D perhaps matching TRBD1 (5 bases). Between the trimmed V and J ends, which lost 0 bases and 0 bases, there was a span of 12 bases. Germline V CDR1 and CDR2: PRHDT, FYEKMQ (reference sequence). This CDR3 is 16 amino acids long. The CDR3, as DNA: TGTGCCAGCAGCTTAGGGGCCCCAGGGCCCTCCTACGAGCAGTACTTC. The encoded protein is CASSLGAPGPSYEQYF.

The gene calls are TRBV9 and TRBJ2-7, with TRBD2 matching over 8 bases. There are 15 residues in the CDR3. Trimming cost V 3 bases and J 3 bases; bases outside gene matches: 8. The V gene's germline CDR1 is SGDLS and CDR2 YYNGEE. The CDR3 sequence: CASSARTGGNYEQYF. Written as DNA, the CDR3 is TGTGCCAGCAGCGCCCGTACGGGGGGGAACTACGAGCAGTACTTC.

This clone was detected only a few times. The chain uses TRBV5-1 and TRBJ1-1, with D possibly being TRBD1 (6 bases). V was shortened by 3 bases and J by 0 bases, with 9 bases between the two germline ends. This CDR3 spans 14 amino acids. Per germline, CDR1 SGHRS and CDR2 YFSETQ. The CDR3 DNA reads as TGCGCCAGCAGCTACAGGGCCTTGAACACTGAAGCTTTCTTT. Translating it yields CASSYRALNTEAFF.

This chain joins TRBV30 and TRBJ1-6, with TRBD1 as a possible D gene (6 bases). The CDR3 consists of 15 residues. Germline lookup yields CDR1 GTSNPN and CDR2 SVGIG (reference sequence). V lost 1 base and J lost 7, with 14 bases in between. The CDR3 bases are TGTGCCTGGAGTGCGGGGGGCCGCGGAAATTCACCCCTCCACTTT. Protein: CAWSAGGRGNSPLHF.

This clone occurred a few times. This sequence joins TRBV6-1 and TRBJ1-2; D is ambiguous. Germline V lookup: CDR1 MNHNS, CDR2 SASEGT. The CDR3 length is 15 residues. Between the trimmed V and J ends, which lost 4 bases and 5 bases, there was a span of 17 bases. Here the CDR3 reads CASSGRVSWNYGYTF. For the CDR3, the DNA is TGTGCCAGCAGTGGCCGGGTCTCCTGGAATTATGGCTACACCTTC.

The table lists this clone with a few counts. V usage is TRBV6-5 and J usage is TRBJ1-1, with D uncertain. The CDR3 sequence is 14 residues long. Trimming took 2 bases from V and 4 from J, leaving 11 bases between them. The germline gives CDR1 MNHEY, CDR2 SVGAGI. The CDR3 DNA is TGTGCCAGCAGTTACGTTGGGCTGGGCACTGAAGCTTTCTTT. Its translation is CASSYVGLGTEAFF.

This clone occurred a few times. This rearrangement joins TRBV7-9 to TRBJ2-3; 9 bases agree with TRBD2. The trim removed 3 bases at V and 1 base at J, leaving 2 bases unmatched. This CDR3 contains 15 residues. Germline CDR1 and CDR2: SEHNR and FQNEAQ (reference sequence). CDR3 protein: CASSFWTSGTDTQYF. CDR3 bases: TGTGCCAGCAGCTTCTGGACTAGCGGCACAGATACGCAGTATTTT.

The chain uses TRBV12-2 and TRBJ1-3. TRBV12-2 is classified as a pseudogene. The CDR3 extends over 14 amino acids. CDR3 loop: CASRALISEDTIYF. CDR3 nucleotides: TGTGCAAGTCGGGCCTTAATATCGGAGGACACCATATATTTT.

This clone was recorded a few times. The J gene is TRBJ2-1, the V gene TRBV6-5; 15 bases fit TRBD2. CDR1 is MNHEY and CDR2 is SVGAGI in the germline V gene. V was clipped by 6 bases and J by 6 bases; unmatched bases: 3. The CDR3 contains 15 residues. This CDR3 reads CASRRTSGGGNEQFF. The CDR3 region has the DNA TGTGCCAGCAGGCGGACTAGCGGGGGGGGCAATGAGCAGTTCTTC.

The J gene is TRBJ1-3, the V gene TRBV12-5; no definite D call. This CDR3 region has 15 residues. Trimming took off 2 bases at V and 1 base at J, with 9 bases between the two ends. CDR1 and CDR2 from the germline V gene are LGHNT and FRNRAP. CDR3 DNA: TGTGCTAGTGGTTTGTCCGAGGATTCTGGAAACACCATATATTTT. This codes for CASGLSEDSGNTIYF.

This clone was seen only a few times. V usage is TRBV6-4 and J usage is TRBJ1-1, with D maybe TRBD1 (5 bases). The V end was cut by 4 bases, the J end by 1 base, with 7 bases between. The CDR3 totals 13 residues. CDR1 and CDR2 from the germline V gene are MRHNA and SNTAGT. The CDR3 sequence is CASSAGQNTEAFF. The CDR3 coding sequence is TGTGCCAGCAGTGCCGGACAGAACACTGAAGCTTTCTTT.